This TCR beta chain stems from a study of blood T cell repertoires in COVID-19. Study-level information: COVID-19 samples from acute and convalescent phases originated in the United States, Italy and Spain. T cells, B-cell-depleted T cells, or PBMCs provided the cDNA or gDNA that served as material.

Original data processing: Counts of nucleated cells, estimated from reference gene primer amplification, were obtained. Profiling relied on immunoSEQ multiplex PCR, and the TCRdb table lists in-frame clones only, not all of them. V, J and clone size derive from that table, while D and trimming were established from the DNA sequence. The table records around 190,000 clones, 80% to 90% of them present only once. V was cut by 8 bases and J by 1 base, with 8 bases left in between. The CDR3 has 13 residues. CDR1 is LGHDT, CDR2 YNNKEL, per germline (reference sequence). Across about two dozen US areas, participants ranged in age from about 18 to 100 years.

The TCR sequence derives from a man aged 18-30 years with acute COVID-19. Source material: PBMCs or T cells enriched from blood (not recorded which). The rearrangement joins TRBV3-1 (or the pseudogene TRBV3-2) to TRBJ2-2, with D possibly matching TRBD2 (6 bases). The CDR3 DNA sequence: TGTGCCAGCGGACTACGGAACACCGGGGAGCTGTTTTTT. It yields the protein CASGLRNTGELFF.